The entry below gives a single TCR beta chain sequence along with its context. The target antigen is unknown. This sample is part of a study of T cell responses to AZD1222 COVID-19 vaccine. V was cut by 6 bases and J by 8 bases, with 20 bases left in between. The CDR3 is 14 amino acids. CDR1 and CDR2 (germline): SGDLS, YYNGEE. Some clones are missing from TCRdb's copy, which holds only in-frame ones; the method was immunoSEQ multiplex PCR. The table has some 110,000 clones, about 90% seen once; the top ten hold around 1.7%. Study-wide results and limits: CD4 TCRs associated with vaccination spanned spike, dominating at 160-218 and 743-854. The repertoires were collected only after the peak T cell response.

The gene calls are TRBV9 and TRBJ1-2; perhaps TRBD1 as D (5 bases). The specimen was peripheral blood, collected on day 0 of AZD1222 vaccination. The receptor was isolated from an adult in good health. CDR3 sequence (DNA): TGTGCCAGCACCCCTCAGGGACCATACTCAGGCTACACCTTC. It is translated as CASTPQGPYSGYTF.